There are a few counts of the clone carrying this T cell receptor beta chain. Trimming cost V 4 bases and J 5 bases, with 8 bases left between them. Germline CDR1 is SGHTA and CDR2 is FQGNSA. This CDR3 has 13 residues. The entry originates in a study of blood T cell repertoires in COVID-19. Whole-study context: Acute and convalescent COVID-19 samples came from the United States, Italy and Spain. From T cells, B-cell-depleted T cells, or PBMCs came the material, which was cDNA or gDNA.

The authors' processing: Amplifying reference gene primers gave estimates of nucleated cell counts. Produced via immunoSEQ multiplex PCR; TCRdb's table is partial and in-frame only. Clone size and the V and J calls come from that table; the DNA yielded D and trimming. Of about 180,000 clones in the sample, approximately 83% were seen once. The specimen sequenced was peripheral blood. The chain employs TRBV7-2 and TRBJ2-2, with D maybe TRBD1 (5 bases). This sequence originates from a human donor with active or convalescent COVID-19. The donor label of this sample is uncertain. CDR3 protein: CASSSTDTGELFF. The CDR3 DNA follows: TGTGCCAGCAGCTCGACAGATACCGGGGAGCTGTTTTTT.